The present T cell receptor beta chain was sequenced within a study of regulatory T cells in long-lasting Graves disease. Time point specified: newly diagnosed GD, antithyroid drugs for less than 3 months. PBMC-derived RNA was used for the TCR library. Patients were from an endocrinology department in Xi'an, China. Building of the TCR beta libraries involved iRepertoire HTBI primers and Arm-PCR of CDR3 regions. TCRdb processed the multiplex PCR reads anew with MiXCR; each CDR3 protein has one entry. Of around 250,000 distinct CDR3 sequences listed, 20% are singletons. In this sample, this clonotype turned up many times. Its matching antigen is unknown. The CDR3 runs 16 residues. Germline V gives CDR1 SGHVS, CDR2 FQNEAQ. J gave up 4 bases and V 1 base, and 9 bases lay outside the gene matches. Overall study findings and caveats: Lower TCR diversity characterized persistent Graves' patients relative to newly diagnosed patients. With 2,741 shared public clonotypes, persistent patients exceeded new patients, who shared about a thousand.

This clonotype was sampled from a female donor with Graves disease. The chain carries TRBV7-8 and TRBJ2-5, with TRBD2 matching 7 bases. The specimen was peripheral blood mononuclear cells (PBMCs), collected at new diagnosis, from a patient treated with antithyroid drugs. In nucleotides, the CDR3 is TGTGCCAGCAGCTTAGGGGTGGGCGGGGGAGGAGAGACCCAGTACTTC. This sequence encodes CASSLGVGGGGETQYF.